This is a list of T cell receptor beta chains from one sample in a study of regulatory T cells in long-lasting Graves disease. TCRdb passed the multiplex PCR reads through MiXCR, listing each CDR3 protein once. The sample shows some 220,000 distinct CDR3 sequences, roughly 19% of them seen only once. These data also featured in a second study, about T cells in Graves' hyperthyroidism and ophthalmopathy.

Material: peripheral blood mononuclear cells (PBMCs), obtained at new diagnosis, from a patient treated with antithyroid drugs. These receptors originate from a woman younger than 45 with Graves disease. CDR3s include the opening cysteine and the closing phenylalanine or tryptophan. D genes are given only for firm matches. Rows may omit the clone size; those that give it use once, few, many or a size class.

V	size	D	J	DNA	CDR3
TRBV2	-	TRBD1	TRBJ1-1	TGTGCCAGCAGTGACTTTGGACAGGGGGCACACACTGAAGCTTTCTTT	CASSDFGQGAHTEAFF
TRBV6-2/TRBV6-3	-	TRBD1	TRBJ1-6	TGTGCCAGCAGTGAAGCAGTAGAGGGGGCCAATTCACCCCTCCACTTT	CASSEAVEGANSPLHF
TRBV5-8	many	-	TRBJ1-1	TGTGCCAGCAACCTCAGGATGAACACTGAAGCTTTCTTT	CASNLRMNTEAFF
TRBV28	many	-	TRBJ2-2	TGTGCCAGCAGTTTAGCGGTAAACACCGGGGAGCTGTTTTTT	CASSLAVNTGELFF
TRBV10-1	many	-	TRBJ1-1	TGCGCCAACAATACGGGACGGACCTCTGAAAACACTGAAGCTTTCTTT	CANNTGRTSENTEAFF
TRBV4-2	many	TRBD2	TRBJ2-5	TGTGCCAGCAGCCAAGCCCACGGGACTAGTAAAGAGACCCAGTACTTC	CASSQAHGTSKETQYF
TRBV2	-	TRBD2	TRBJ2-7	TGTGCCAGCAGCTCCAGACTAGCGGGAGGTAGAAACGAGCAGTACTTC	CASSSRLAGGRNEQYF
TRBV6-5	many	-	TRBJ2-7	TGTGCCAGCAGTTACTCGAGTAGCGGAAACCCCTACGAGCAGTACTTC	CASSYSSSGNPYEQYF
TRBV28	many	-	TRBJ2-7	TGTGCCAGCAGTCTCCATGCGGGCTTCTCCTACGAGCAGTACTTC	CASSLHAGFSYEQYF
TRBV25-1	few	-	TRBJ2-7	TGTGCCAGCAGTGTACAGGGATACGAGCAGTACTTC	CASSVQGYEQYF
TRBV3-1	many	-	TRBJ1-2	TGTGCCAGCAGCCAAAGGGGGAAGGTCTATGGCTACACCTTC	CASSQRGKVYGYTF
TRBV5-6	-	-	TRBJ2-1	TGTGCCAGCAGCTTGGGATACAGTGAGCAGTTCTTC	CASSLGYSEQFF
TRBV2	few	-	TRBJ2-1	TGTGCCAGCACGCCTCATGGGCTAGCCTCCTACAATGAGCAGTTCTTC	CASTPHGLASYNEQFF
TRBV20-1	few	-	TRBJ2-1	TGCAGTGCTAGAGATGCCCGGGGTGGCGGCAGCTCCTACAATGAGCAGTTCTTC	CSARDARGGGSSYNEQFF
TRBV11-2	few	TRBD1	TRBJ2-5	TGTGCCAGCAGCTTCGAGACAGGGCTGAAGACCCAGTACTTC	CASSFETGLKTQYF